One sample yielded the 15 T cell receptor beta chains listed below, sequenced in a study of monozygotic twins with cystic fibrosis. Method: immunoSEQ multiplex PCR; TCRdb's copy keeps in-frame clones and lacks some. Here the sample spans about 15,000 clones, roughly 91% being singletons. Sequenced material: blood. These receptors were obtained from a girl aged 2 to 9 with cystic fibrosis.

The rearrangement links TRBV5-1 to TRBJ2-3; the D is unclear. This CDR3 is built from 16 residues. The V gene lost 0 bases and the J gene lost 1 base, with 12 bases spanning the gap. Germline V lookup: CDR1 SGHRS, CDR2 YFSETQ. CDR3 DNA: TGCGCCAGCAGCTTGGCTGTCGGGCAGGGCACAGATACGCAGTATTTT. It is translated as CASSLAVGQGTDTQYF.

CDR3 in DNA: TGTGCCAGCAGCCCCCCCGGGACTACTCAGTTCTTC. It encodes CASSPPGTTQFF. This chain connects TRBV9 to TRBJ2-1; 7 bases are a match to TRBD2. The CDR3 is 12 residues long. Trimming removed 4 bases from V and 13 bases from J; junction bases left unmatched: 8. Germline CDR1 and CDR2: SGDLS and YYNGEE.

CDR3 sequence (DNA): TGTGCCTGGACCTCAGGGGATTTATACAATGAGCAGTTCTTC. Amino acids: CAWTSGDLYNEQFF. The rearrangement links TRBV30 to TRBJ2-1; a weak D match, TRBD1 (6 bases). Trimming pared 4 bases from V and 4 bases from J, leaving 14 bases between. Germline V gene lookup returns CDR1 GTSNPN and CDR2 SVGIG (reference sequence). The CDR3 covers 14 residues.

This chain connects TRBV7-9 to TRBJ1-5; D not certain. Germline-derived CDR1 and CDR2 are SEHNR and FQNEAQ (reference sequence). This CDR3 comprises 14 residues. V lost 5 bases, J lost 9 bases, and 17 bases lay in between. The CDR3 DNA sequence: TGTGCCAGCAGCCTAAACAGCGTCCGGGGGCCCCAGCATTTT. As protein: CASSLNSVRGPQHF.

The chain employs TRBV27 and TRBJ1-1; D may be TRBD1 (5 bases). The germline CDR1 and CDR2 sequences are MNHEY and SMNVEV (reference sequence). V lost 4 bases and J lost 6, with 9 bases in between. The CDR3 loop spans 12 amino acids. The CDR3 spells CASSSTGPEAFF. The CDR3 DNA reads TGTGCCAGCAGTTCCACGGGACCTGAAGCTTTCTTT.

The CDR3 nucleotides are TGTGCCAGCAGTTTATACGTACCGGGACTAGCGGAGGGTGGGTACGAGCAGTACTTC. Encoded protein: CASSLYVPGLAEGGYEQYF. The rearrangement joins TRBV28 to TRBJ2-7, with 11 positions matching TRBD2. The V segment lost 1 base and the J segment 4 bases; nucleotides outside the gene matches: 15. In germline, CDR1 is MDHEN, CDR2 SYDVKM. The CDR3 covers 19 residues.

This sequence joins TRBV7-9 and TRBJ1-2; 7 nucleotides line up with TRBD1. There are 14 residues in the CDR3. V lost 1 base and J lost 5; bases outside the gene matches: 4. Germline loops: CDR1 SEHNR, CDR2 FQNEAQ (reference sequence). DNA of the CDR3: TGTGCCAGCAGCTTAGGAGGGGGCAGATATGGCTACACCTTC. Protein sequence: CASSLGGGRYGYTF.

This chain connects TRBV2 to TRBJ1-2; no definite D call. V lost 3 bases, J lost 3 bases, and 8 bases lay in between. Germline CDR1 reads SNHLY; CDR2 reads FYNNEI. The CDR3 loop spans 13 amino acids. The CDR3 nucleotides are TGTGCCAGCAGTGATGGAGTAGACTATGGCTACACCTTC. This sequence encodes CASSDGVDYGYTF.

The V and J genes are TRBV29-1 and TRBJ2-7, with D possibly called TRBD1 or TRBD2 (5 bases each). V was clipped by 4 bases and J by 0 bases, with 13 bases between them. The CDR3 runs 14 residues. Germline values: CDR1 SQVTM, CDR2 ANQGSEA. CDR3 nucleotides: TGCAGCGTTGTACGGGCAGGGACCTCCTACGAGCAGTACTTC. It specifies CSVVRAGTSYEQYF.

CDR3 loop: CASSSNLRDRGLLYGYTF. For the CDR3, the DNA is TGTGCCAGCAGTTCCAACCTCCGGGACAGGGGGCTCCTCTATGGCTACACCTTC. V and J are TRBV27 and TRBJ1-2; the match to TRBD1 covers 12 bases. The CDR3 totals 18 residues. J was trimmed by 4 bases and V by 4 bases; bases with no gene match: 13. The germline gives CDR1 MNHEY, CDR2 SMNVEV (reference sequence).

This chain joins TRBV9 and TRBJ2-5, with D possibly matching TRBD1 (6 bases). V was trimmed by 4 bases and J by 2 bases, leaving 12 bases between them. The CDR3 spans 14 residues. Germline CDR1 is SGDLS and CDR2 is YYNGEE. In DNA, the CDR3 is TGTGCCAGCAGCCTCCACGGACAGCAAGAGACCCAGTACTTC. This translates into CASSLHGQQETQYF.

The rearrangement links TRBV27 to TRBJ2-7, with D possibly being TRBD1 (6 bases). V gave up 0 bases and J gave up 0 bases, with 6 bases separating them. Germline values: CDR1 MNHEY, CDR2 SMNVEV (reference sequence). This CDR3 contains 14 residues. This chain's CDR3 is CASSLSGHSYEQYF. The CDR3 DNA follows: TGTGCCAGCAGTTTATCGGGACACTCCTACGAGCAGTACTTC.

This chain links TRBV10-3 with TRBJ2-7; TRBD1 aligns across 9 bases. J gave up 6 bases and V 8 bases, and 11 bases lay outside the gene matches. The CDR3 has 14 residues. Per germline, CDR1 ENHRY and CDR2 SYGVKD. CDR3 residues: CAIQQGAIPFEQYF. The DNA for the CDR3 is TGTGCCATCCAACAGGGGGCGATTCCGTTCGAGCAGTACTTC.

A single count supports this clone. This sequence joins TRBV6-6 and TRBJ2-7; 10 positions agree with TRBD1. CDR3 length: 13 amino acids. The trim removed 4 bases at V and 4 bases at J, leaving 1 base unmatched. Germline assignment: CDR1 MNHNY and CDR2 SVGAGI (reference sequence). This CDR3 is CASSWTGGYEQYF. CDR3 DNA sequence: TGTGCCAGCAGTTGGACAGGGGGGTACGAGCAGTACTTC.

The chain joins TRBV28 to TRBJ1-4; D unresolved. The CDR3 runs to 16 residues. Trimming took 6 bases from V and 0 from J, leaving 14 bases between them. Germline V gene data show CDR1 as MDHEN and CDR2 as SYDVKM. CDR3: CASRGRTAATNEKLFF. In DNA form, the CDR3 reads TGTGCCAGCAGGGGGAGGACCGCTGCAACTAATGAAAAACTGTTTTTT.